A selection of T cell receptor beta chains follows, all from one sample in a study of CD8 T cells in Susac syndrome. Each CDR3 protein gets one entry after TCRdb re-called the immunoSEQ multiplex PCR reads with MiXCR. The sample includes approximately 260,000 distinct CDR3 sequences, around 96% of them seen just once. The material sequenced was CD4+ T cells from PBMCs. Receptor source: a human donor with Susac syndrome. Both conserved end residues are part of each CDR3. The D gene is left open where the match is weak. Only part of the rows carry a size: once, few, many, or a class if the clone is expanded.

>TRBJ1-5|TRBV6-1|once|NA
TGTGCCAGCAGCCGTCAACTCCATCAGCCCCAGCATTTT
CASSRQLHQPQHF
>TRBJ2-1|TRBV18|NA|TRBD1
TGTGCCAGCTCACCACTCACCTTCGTCAGGGGGAATACGGGGCAGTTCTTC
CASSPLTFVRGNTGQFF
>TRBJ2-6|TRBV19|NA|NA
TGTGCCAGTATGCCTTCTGGGGCCAACGTCCTGACTTTC
CASMPSGANVLTF
>TRBJ2-2|TRBV15|NA|NA
TGTGCCACCAGCAGAGCGACCGGGGTCACCGGGGAGCTGTTTTTT
CATSRATGVTGELFF
>TRBJ2-1|TRBV12-3/TRBV12-4|NA|NA
TGTGCCAGCAGACTCTGGATGACCGACAATGAGCAGTTCTTC
CASRLWMTDNEQFF
>TRBJ1-5|TRBV7-6|once|NA
TGTGCCAGCAGCTTAGGGGCTCCAGGGAGCAATCAGCCCCAGCATTTT
CASSLGAPGSNQPQHF
>TRBJ2-2|TRBV2|once|NA
TGTGCCAGCAGTGTTAGGGGTGCCCCCGGGGAGCTGTTTTTT
CASSVRGAPGELFF
>TRBJ2-7|TRBV20-1|NA|TRBD1
TGCAGTGCTCACTGGGGGGGACAGGGGGTCGACGAGCAGTACTTC
CSAHWGGQGVDEQYF
>TRBJ2-5|TRBV7-9|NA|NA
TGTGCCAGCAGCCCAGGAACAATCACGGGGACCCAGTACTTC
CASSPGTITGTQYF
>TRBJ1-1|TRBV7-9|NA|TRBD1
TGTGCCAGCAGCCCTACCGACAGGGCTGAAGCTTTCTTT
CASSPTDRAEAFF
>TRBJ2-5|TRBV5-4|NA|NA
TGTGCCAGCAGCTCCGATCTGCAGGCTGGGCAGGAGACCCAGTACTTC
CASSSDLQAGQETQYF
>TRBJ1-2|TRBV28|once|NA
TGTGCCAGCAGTCCAGCCGGGGGGCGAATTAACTATGGCTACACCTTC
CASSPAGGRINYGYTF
>TRBJ1-5|TRBV11-1|once|NA
TGTGCCAGCAGCTTAGGGTCGGGGACCGGCAATCAGCCCCAGCATTTT
CASSLGSGTGNQPQHF
>TRBJ2-5|TRBV7-9|NA|NA
TGTGCCAGCAGCGCAACTAGGGGGGACTTAGAGACCCAGTACTTC
CASSATRGDLETQYF
>TRBJ2-5|TRBV11-1|NA|TRBD1
TGTGCCAGCAGCTTACGACCGGGACAGGGGGAGAGGTACCAAGAGACCCAGTACTTC
CASSLRPGQGERYQETQYF
>TRBJ2-2|TRBV3-1|NA|TRBD2
TGTGCCAGCAGCCTTCGGGGACTAGCGTCCGGGGAGCTGTTTTTT
CASSLRGLASGELFF
>TRBJ2-1|TRBV5-1|NA|NA
TGCGCCAGCAGCTCATCCCAGACAGGAACTACGAACAATGAGCAGTTCTTC
CASSSSQTGTTNNEQFF
>TRBJ2-5|TRBV10-3|NA|NA
TGTGCCATCAGTGAGTCGGACAGCCTCCAAGAGACCCAGTACTTC
CAISESDSLQETQYF
>TRBJ1-2|TRBV24-1|NA|NA
TGTGCCACCAGTGGACTACAGGGCGGCTACACCTTC
CATSGLQGGYTF
>TRBJ2-7|TRBV20-1|once|TRBD2
TGCAGTGCTCTCCAGGGCGGGAGGGCTTACGAGCAGTACTTC
CSALQGGRAYEQYF
>TRBJ2-7|TRBV29-1|NA|TRBD2
TGCAGCGTACTAGCGGGAGAGTCCTACGAGCAGTACTTC
CSVLAGESYEQYF
>TRBJ2-3|TRBV5-6|NA|TRBD1
TGTGCCAGCAGTCGCCCCGGACAGGGGAAAGATACGCAGTATTTT
CASSRPGQGKDTQYF
>TRBJ2-4|TRBV25-1|NA|NA
TGTGCCAGCAGTCCGCGGGACGGCAAAAACATTCAGTACTTC
CASSPRDGKNIQYF
>TRBJ1-2|TRBV5-4|NA|NA
TGTGCCAGCAGCTCCCCGACTACTGCAGAGAACTATGGCTACACCTTC
CASSSPTTAENYGYTF
>TRBJ2-1|TRBV5-4|NA|TRBD2
TGTGCCAGCAGCTCGGCCCCCCTAGCGGGAGTTGTAAATGAGCAGTTCTTC
CASSSAPLAGVVNEQFF
>TRBJ1-5|TRBV30|once|NA
TGTGCCTGGAGTCGAACTCTGACCTCCAATCAGCCCCAGCATTTT
CAWSRTLTSNQPQHF
>TRBJ1-3|TRBV29-1|NA|NA
TGCAGCGTTGTGTCGGGATACTCTGGAAACACCATATATTTT
CSVVSGYSGNTIYF